This T cell receptor (beta chain) was obtained from a study of blood T cell repertoires in COVID-19. Study in general: The samples span acute and convalescent COVID-19 from the United States, Italy and Spain. Nucleic acid was either cDNA or gDNA, and it came from T cells, B-cell-depleted T cells, or PBMCs.

In the authors' workflow: Amplification of reference gene primers provided the estimated nucleated cell counts. Using immunoSEQ multiplex PCR, the repertoire was profiled, and TCRdb retains in-frame clones only, with some absent. V and J calls and clone size are those listed in that table; D and trimming were worked out from the DNA. The sample comprises a few hundred thousand clones, approximately 81% of which are singletons, and about 3.4% rests with the top ten. Deletions cut 6 bases from V and 0 bases from J, with 15 bases between. The CDR3 runs 17 residues. Germline CDR1 is SGHTA and CDR2 is FQGNSA.

The clonotype originates from a young woman with acute or convalescent COVID-19. This chain joins TRBV7-2 and TRBJ1-6; no definite D call. Sequencing was performed on peripheral blood. The CDR3 is CASSREGLSSYNSPLHF. Written as DNA, the CDR3 is TGTGCCAGCAGTCGGGAAGGGCTCAGCTCCTATAATTCACCCCTCCACTTT. Complete variable domain (other parts from reference TRBV7-2 and TRBJ1-6): GAGVSQSPSNKVTEKGKDVELRCDPISGHTALYWYRQSLGQGLEFLIYFQGNSAPDKSGLPSDRFSAERTGGSVSTLTIQRTQQEDSAVYLCASSREGLSSYNSPLHFGNGTRLTVT.